This section outlines one T cell receptor beta chain sequence together with its context. TCRdb passed the 5' RACE reads through MiXCR, listing each CDR3 protein once. The sample contains 600,000 to 850,000 distinct CDR3 sequences, about 20% of which appear only once. The sample is drawn from a study of identical twins. V was shortened by 5 bases and J by 2 bases, with 16 bases between the two germline ends. CDR3 length: 16 residues. The V gene's germline CDR1 is ENHRY and CDR2 SYGVKD. These data also formed part of another study, on T cells expressing NK-cell markers.

The V gene is TRBV10-3, the J gene TRBJ2-1; D is unresolved. Sequences were obtained from PBMCs. The origin of this receptor is a woman aged 18-29 years in good health. The CDR3: CAISHGTVSTYNEQFF. Here the CDR3 DNA reads TGTGCCATCAGTCACGGTACAGTGAGCACCTACAATGAGCAGTTCTTC.